The entry that follows covers one T cell receptor beta chain sequence. Its cognate antigen is unknown. The entry originates in a study of CD8 T cells in ankylosing spondylitis. Study-wide points: Significantly higher representation of disease-linked clones was reported for matched ankylosing spondylitis synovial fluid. Characteristic, it appeared, of ankylosing spondylitis blood was a TCR beta motif of about eight highly homologous variants.

One entry per CDR3 protein, called by TCRdb with MiXCR from the 5' RACE reads. Of over 600,000 distinct CDR3 sequences listed, around 19% were seen once; the top ten hold about 19%. With 6 bases removed from V and 0 bases from J, the gap between germline ends came to 16 bases. The CDR3 runs to 16 residues. Germline V gives CDR1 SGDLS, CDR2 YYNGEE. The sample was blood, either unsorted or a sorted T cell fraction (not recorded which). The clonotype comes from a male donor with ankylosing spondylitis. The V gene is TRBV9, the J gene TRBJ1-3; D is unclear. CDR3 region: CASTRERVSSGNTIYF. The CDR3 region has the DNA TGTGCCAGCACCCGGGAGAGGGTTTCCTCTGGAAACACCATATATTTT.